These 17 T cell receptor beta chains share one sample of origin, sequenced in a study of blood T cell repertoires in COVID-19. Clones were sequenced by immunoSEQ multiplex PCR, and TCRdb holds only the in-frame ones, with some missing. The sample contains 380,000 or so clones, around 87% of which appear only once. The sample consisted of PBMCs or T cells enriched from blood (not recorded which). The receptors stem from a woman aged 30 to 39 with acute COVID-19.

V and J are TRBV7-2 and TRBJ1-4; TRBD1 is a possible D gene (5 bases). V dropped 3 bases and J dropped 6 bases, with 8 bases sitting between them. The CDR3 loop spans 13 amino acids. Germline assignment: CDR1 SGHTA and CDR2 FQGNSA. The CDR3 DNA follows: TGTGCCAGCAGCTTGGGGCCGGATGAAAAACTGTTTTTT. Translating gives CASSLGPDEKLFF. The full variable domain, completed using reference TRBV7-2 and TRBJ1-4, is GAGVSQSPSNKVTEKGKDVELRCDPISGHTALYWYRQSLGQGLEFLIYFQGNSAPDKSGLPSDRFSAERTGGSVSTLTIQRTQQEDSAVYLCASSLGPDEKLFFGSGTQLSVL.

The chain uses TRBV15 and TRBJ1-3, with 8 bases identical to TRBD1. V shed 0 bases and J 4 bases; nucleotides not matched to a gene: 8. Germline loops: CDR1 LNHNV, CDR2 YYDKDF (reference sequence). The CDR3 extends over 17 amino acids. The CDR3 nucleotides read TGTGCCACCAGCAGAGATACCCCCGCAGGGGGCGGAAACACCATATATTTT. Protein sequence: CATSRDTPAGGGNTIYF.

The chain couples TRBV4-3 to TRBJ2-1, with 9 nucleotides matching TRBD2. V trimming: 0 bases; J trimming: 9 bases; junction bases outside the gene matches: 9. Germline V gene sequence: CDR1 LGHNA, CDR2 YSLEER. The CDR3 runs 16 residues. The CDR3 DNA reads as TGCGCCAGCAGCCAAGATCTCGCGGGGGGGCTTGGTGAGCAGTTCTTC. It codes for CASSQDLAGGLGEQFF.

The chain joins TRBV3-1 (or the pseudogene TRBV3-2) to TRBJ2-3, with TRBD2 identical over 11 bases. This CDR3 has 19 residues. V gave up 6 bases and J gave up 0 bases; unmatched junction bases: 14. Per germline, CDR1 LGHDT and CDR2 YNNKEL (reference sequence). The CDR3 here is CASSLTFGTSGSSTDTQYF. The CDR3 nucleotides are TGTGCCAGCAGTCTTACCTTCGGGACTAGCGGTTCTAGCACAGATACGCAGTATTTT.

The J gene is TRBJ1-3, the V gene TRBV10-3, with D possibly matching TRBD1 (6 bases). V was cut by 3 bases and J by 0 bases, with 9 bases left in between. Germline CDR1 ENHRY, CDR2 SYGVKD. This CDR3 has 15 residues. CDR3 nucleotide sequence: TGTGCCATCAGTGAAACAGGGCCCTCTGGAAACACCATATATTTT. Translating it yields CAISETGPSGNTIYF.

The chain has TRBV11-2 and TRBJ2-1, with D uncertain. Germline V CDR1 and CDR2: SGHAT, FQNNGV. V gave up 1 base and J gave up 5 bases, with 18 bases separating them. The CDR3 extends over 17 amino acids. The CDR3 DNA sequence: TGTGCCAGCAGCTTAGTGGGCCGACATTTCCCCAACAATGAGCAGTTCTTC. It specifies CASSLVGRHFPNNEQFF.

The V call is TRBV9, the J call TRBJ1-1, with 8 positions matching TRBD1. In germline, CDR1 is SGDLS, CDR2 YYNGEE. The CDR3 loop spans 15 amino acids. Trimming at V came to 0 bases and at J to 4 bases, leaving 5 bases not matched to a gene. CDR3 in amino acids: CASSVATGGITEAFF. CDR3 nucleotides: TGTGCCAGCAGCGTAGCAACAGGGGGTATCACTGAAGCTTTCTTT.

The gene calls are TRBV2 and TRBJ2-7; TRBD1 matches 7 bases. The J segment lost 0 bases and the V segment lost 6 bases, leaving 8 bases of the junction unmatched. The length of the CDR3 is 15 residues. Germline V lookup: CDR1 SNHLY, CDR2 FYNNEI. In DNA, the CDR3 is TGTGCCAGCAGCTTCGACAGGGTTAACTCCTACGAGCAGTACTTC. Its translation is CASSFDRVNSYEQYF.

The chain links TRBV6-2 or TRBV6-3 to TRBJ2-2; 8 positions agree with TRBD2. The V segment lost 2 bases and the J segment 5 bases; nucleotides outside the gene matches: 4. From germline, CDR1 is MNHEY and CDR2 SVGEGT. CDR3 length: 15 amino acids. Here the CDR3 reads CASSYLAGVTGELFF. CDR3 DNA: TGTGCCAGCAGTTACCTAGCGGGCGTGACCGGGGAGCTGTTTTTT.

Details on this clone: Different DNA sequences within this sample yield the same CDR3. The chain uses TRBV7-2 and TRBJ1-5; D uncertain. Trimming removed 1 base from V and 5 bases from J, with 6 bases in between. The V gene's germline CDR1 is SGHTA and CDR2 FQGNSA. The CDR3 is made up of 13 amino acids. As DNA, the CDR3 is TGTGCCAGCAGCTTAGACAGAGATCAGCCCCAGCATTTT. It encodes CASSLDRDQPQHF.

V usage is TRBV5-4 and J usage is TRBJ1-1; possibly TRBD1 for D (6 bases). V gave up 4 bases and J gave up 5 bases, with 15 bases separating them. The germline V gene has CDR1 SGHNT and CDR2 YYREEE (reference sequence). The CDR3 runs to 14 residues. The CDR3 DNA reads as TGTGCCAGCAGCCCTCGGGACATGGGGACTGAAGCTTTCTTT. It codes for CASSPRDMGTEAFF. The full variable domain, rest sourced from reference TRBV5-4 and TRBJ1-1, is ETGVTQSPTHLIKTRGQQVTLRCSSQSGHNTVSWYQQALGQGPQFIFQYYREEENGRGNFPPRFSGLQFPNYSSELNVNALELDDSALYLCASSPRDMGTEAFFGQGTRLTVV.

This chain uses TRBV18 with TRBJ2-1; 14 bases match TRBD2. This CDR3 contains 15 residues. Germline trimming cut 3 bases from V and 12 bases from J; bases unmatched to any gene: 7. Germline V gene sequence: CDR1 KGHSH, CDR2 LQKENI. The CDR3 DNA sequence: TGTGCCAGCTCACCTCGGACTAGCGGGGGGCTCGGGCAGTTCTTC. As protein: CASSPRTSGGLGQFF.

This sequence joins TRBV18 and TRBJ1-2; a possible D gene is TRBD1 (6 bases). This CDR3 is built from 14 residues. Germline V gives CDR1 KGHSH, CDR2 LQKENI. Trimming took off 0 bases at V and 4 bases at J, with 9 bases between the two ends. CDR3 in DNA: TGTGCCAGCTCACCACCGGACAGACGCTATGGCTACACCTTC. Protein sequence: CASSPPDRRYGYTF.

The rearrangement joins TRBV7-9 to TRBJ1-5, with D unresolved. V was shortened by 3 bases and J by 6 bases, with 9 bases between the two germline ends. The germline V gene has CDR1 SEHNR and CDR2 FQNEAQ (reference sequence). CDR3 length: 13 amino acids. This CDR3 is CASSFTEGQPQHF. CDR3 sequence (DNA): TGTGCCAGCAGCTTTACAGAAGGTCAGCCCCAGCATTTT.

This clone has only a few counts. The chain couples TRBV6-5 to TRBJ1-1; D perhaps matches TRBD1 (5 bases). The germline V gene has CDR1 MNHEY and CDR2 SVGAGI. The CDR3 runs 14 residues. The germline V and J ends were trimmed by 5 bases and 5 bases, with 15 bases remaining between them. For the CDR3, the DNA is TGTGCCAGCAGTCCCTCGGGGGGGAGTACTGAAGCTTTCTTT. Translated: CASSPSGGSTEAFF.

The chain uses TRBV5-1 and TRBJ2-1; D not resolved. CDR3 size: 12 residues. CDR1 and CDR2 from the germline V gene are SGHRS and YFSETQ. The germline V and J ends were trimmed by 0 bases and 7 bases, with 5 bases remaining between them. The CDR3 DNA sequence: TGCGCCAGCAGCTTGGTGTCTAATGAGCAGTTCTTC. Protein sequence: CASSLVSNEQFF.

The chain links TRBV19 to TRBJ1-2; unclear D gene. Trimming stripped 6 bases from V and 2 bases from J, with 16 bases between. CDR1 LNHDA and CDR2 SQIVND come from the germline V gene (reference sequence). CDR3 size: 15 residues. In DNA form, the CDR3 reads TGTGCCAGTAGCAGGTGGGGAGAGGCAAACTATGGCTACACCTTC. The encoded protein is CASSRWGEANYGYTF.